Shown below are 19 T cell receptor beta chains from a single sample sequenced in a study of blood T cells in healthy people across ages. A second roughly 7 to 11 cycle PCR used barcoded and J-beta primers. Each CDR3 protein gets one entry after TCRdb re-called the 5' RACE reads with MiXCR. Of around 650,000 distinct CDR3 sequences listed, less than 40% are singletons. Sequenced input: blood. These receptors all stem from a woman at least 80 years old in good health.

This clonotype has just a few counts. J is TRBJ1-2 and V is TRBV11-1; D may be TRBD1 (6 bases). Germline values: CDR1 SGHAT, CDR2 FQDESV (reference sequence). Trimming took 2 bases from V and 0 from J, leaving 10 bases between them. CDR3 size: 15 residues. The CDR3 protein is CASSLQGRTNYGYTF. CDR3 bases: TGTGCCAGCAGCTTACAGGGGAGGACTAACTATGGCTACACCTTC.

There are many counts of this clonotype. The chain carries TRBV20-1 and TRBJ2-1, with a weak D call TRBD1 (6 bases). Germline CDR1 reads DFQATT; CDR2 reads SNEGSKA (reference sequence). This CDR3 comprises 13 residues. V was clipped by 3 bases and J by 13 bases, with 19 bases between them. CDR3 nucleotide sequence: TGCAGTGCTAGGCCCCAAAAGGGGGTTCGACAGTTCTTC. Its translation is CSARPQKGVRQFF.

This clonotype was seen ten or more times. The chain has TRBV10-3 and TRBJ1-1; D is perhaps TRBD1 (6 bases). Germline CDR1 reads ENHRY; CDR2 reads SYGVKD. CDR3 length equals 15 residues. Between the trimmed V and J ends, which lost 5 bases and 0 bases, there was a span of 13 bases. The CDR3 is CAISHMGDMNTEAFF. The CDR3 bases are TGTGCCATCAGTCACATGGGGGACATGAACACTGAAGCTTTCTTT.

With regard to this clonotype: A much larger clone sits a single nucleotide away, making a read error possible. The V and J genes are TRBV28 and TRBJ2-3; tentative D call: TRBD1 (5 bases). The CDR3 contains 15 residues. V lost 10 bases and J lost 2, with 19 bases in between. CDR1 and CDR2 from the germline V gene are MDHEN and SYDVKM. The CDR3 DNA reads TGTGCCAACAGCAGTGGGGCTGGCTTCACAGATACGCAGTATTTT. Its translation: CANSSGAGFTDTQYF.

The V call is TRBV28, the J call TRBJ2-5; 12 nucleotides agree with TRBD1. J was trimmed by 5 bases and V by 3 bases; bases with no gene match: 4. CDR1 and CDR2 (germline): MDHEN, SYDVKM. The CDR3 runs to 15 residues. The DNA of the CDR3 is TGTGCCAGCAGTTTCCGGGACAGGGGGCTGGAGACCCAGTACTTC. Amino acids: CASSFRDRGLETQYF.

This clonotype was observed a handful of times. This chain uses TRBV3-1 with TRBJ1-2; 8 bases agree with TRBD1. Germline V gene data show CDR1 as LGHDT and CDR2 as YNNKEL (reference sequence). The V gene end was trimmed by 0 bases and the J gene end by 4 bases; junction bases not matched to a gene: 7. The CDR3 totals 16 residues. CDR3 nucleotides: TGTGCCAGCAGCCAAGACAGGGGGACAGGCACCTATGGCTACACCTTC. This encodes CASSQDRGTGTYGYTF.

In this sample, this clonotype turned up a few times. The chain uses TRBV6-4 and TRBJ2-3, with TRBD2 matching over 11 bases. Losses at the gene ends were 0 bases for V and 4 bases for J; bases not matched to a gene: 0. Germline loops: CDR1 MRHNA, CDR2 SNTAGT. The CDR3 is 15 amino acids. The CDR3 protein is CASSDSSGGADTQYF. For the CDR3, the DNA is TGTGCCAGCAGTGACTCTAGCGGGGGGGCAGATACGCAGTATTTT.

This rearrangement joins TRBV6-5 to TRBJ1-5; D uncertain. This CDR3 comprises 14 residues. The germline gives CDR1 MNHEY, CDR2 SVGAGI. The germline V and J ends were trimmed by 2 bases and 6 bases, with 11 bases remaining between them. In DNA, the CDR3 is TGTGCCAGCAGTTACGGGAAGGAGAGTCAGCCCCAGCATTTT. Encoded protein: CASSYGKESQPQHF.

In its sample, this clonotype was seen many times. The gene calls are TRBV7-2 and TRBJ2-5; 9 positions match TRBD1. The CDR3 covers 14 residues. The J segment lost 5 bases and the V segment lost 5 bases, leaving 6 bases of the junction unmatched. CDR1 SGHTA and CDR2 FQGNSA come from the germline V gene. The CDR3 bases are TGTGCCAGCAGCCGGGACAGGGTTCGGGAGACCCAGTACTTC. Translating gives CASSRDRVRETQYF. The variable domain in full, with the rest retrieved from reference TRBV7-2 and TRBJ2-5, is GAGVSQSPSNKVTEKGKDVELRCDPISGHTALYWYRQSLGQGLEFLIYFQGNSAPDKSGLPSDRFSAERTGGSVSTLTIQRTQQEDSAVYLCASSRDRVRETQYFGPGTRLLVL.

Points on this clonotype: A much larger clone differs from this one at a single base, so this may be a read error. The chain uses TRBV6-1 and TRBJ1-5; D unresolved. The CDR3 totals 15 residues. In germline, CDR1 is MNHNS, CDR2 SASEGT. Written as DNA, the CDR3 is TGTGCCAGCAGTGAAACATCACGTAGCAAGCAGCCCCAGCATTTT. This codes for CASSETSRSKQPQHF.

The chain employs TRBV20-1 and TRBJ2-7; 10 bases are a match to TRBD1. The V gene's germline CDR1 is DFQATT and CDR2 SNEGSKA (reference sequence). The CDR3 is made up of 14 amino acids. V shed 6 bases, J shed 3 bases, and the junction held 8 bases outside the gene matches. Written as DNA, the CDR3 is TGCAGTGCGCCCGGGACAGGGGACTTCTACGAGCAGTACTTC. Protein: CSAPGTGDFYEQYF.

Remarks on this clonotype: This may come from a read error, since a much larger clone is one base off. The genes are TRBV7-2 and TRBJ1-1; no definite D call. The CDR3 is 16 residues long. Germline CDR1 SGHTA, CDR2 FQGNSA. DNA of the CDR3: TGTGCCAGCAGTCCAGAGGGAGGGAGAATGAACGCTGAAGCTTTCTTT. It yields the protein CASSPEGGRMNAEAFF.

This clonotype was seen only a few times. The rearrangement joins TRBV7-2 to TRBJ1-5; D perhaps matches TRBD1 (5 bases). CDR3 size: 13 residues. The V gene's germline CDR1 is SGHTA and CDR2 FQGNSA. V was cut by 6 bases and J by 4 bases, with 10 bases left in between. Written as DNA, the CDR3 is TGTGCCAGCAGTTCACAGGAGAATCAGCCCCAGCATTTT. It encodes CASSSQENQPQHF.

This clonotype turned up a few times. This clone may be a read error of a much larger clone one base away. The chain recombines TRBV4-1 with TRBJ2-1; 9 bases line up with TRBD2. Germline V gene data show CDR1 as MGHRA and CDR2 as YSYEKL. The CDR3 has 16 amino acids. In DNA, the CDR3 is TGCGCCAGCAGCCAAGCTTCTAGCGGGGCCTACAATGAGCAGTTATTC. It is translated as CASSQASSGAYNEQLF.

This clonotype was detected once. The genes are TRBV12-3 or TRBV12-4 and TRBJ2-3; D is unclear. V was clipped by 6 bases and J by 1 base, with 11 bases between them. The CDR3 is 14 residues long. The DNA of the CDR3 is TGTGCCAGCAGCCGGAATTCCGGCACAGATACGCAGTATTTT. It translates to CASSRNSGTDTQYF.

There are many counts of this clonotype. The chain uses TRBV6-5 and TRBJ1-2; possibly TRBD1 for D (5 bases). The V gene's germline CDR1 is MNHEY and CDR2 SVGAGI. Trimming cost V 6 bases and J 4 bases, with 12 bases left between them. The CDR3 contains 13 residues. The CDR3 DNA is TGTGCCAGCAGCCCTGGACAAGTCTATGGCTACACCTTC. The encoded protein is CASSPGQVYGYTF.

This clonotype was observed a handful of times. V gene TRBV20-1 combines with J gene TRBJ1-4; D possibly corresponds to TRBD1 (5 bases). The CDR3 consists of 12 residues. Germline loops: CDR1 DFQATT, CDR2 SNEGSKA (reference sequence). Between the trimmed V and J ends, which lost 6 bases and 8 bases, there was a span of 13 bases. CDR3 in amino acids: CSAPRGGEKLFF. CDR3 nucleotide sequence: TGCAGTGCGCCCCGGGGGGGGGAAAAACTGTTTTTT.

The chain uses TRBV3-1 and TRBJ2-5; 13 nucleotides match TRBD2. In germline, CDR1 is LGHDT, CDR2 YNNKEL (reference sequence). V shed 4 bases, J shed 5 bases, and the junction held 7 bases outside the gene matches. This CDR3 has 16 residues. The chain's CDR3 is CASSPGLAGVWETQYF. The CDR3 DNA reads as TGTGCCAGCAGCCCCGGACTAGCGGGGGTGTGGGAGACCCAGTACTTC.

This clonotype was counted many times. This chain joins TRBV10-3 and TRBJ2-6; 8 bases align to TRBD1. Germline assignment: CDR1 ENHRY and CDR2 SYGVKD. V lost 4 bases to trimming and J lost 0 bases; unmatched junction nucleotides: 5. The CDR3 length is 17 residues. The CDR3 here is CAISGGQDYSGANVLTF. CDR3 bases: TGTGCCATCAGTGGGGGACAGGATTACTCTGGGGCCAACGTCCTGACTTTC.